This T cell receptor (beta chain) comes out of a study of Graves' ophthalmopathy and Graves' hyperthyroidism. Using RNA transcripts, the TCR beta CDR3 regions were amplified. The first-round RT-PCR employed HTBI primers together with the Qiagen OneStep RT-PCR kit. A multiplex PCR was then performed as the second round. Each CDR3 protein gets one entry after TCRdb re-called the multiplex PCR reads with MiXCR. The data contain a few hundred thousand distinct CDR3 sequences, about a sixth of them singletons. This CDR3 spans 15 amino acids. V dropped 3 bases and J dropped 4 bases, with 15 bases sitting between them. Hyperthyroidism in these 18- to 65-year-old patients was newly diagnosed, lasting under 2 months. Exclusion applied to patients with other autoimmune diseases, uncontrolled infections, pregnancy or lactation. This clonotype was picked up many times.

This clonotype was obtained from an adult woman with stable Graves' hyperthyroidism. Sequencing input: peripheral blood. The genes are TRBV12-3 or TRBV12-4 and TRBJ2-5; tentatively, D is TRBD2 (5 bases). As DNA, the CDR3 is TGTGCCAGCAGTTTCATTTGGGATGGAGGAGAGACCCAGTACTTC. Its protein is CASSFIWDGGETQYF.